This T cell receptor (beta chain) emerged from a study of T cell repertoires in cytomegalovirus infection. In TCRdb, the reads were re-called with MiXCR into one record per CDR3 protein. This sample carries about 300,000 distinct CDR3 sequences, about 25% of them seen once, and the ten largest clones take around 14%. A note on this clonotype: This sequence may be a read error, since a much larger clone differs from it by one base.

This CDR3 contains 14 residues. Trimming removed 1 base from V and 6 bases from J; junction bases left unmatched: 5. Germline CDR1 and CDR2: SGHTA and FQGNSA. Sequencing used PBMCs. This sequence originates from a human donor in good health (CMV status not recorded). Some clones in this sample may be carry-over from other donors' samples. This chain uses TRBV7-2 with TRBJ2-7; the match to TRBD2 covers 8 bases. For the CDR3, the DNA is TGTGCCAGCAGCTTAGGGACTAGCTTCTGCGAGCAGTACTTC. Its translation is CASSLGTSFCEQYF.